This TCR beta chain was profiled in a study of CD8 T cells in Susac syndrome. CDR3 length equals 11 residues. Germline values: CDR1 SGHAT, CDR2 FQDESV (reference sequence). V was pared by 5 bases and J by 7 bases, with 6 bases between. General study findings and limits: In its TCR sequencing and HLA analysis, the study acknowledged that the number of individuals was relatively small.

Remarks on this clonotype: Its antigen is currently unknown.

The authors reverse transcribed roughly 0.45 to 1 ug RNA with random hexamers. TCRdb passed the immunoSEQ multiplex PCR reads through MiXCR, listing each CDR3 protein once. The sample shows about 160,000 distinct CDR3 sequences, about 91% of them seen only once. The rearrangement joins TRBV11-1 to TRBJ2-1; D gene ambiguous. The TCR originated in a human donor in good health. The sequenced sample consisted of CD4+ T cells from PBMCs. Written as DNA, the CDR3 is TGTGCCAGCAGCCTATGGAATGAGCAGTTCTTC. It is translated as CASSLWNEQFF.